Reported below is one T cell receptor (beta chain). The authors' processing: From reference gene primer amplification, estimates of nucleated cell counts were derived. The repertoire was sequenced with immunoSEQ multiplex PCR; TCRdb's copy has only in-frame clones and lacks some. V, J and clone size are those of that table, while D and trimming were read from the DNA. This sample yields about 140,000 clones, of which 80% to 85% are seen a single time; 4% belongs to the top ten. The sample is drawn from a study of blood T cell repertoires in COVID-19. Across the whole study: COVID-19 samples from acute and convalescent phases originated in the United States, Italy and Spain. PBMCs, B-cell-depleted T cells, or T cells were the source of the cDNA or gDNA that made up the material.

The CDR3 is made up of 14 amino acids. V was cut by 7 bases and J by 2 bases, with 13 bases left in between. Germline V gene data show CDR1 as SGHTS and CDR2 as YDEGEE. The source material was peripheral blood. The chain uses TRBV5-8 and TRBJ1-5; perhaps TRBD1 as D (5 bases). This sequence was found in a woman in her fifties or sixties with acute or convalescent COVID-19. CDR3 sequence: CASPQGGGNQPQHF. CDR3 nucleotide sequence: TGTGCCAGCCCGCAGGGCGGAGGCAATCAGCCCCAGCATTTT.